This TCR beta chain was identified in a study of blood T cell repertoires in COVID-19. The wider study: Specimens from acute and convalescent COVID-19 originated in the United States, Italy and Spain. T cells, B-cell-depleted T cells, or PBMCs provided the cDNA or gDNA that served as material.

The data were produced by immunoSEQ multiplex PCR, yet TCRdb's version contains in-frame clones alone and is incomplete. Of 200,000 to 250,000 clones in the sample, 70% to 90% are singletons; the top ten hold about 7.6%. The CDR3 runs 16 residues. The germline gives CDR1 SGHAT, CDR2 FQNNGV. Trimming shortened V by 1 base and J by 4 bases, and 14 bases separated the two germline ends. Comment on this clone: The same CDR3 arises from other DNA sequences in this sample as well.

The sequencing sample was made of peripheral blood. The chain is built from TRBV11-2 and TRBJ2-1; D is possibly TRBD2 (5 bases). This TCR came from a woman aged 70 to 79 with active or convalescent COVID-19. Written as DNA, the CDR3 is TGTGCCAGCAGCTTAGTACCTTCCGGGGTTTACAATGAGCAGTTCTTC. Its translation: CASSLVPSGVYNEQFF.